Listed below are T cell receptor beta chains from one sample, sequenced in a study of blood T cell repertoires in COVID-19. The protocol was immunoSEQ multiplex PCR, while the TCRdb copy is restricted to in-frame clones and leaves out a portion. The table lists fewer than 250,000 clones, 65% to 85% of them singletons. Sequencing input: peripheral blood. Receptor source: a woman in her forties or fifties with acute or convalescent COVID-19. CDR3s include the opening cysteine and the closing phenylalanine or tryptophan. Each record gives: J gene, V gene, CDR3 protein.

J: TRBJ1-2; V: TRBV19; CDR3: CASSIRPVRFSGYTF
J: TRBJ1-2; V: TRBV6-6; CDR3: CASSYPEGVGHGYTF
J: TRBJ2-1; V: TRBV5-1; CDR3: CASSLVAGWYNEQFF
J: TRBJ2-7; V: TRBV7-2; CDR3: CASSTQTTSGNEQYF
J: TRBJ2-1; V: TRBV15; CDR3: CATSRDQGLAGGYEQFF
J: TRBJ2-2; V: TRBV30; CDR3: CAWTRLASGELFF
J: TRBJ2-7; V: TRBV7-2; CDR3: CASSSDWGAYDEQYF
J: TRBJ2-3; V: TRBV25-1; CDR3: CASSDSGGLRDTQYF
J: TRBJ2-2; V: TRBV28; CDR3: CASLTWGGHHYGELFF
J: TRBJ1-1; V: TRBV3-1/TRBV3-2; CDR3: CASSQDLGVNTEAFF
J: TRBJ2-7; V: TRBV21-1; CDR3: CASSTGLATYEQYF
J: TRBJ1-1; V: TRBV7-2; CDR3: CASSPTGGTEAFF
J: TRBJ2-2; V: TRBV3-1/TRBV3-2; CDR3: CASSPTAGGLNTGELFF
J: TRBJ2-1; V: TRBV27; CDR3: CASSLTVEWNNEQFF
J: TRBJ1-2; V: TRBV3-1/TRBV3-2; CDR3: CASSQDLWAGGYTF
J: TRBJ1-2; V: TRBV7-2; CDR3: CASSLGFRKADYGYTF
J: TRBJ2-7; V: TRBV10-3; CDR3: CAIWMGGREEQYF
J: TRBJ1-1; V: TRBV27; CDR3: CASSYGSPTEAFF
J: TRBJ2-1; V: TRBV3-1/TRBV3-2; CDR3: CASSQAGRSEQFF
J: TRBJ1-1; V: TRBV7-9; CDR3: CASSLEDRRGTEAFF
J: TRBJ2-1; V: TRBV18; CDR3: CASSPGHVSEQFF
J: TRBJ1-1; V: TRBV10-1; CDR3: CASSVRGPTEAFF
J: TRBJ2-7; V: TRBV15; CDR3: CATSREFGGVGEQYF
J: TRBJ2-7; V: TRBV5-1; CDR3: CASSPGGHYYEQYF
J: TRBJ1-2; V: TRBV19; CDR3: CASSIGTAGYTF
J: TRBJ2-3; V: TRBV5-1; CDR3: CASSSESTDTQYF
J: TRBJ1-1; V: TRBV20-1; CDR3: CMARGAFF
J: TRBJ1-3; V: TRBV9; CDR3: CASSVAPQGNTIYF
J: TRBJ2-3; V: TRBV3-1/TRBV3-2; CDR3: CASSQDWEVSSDTQYF